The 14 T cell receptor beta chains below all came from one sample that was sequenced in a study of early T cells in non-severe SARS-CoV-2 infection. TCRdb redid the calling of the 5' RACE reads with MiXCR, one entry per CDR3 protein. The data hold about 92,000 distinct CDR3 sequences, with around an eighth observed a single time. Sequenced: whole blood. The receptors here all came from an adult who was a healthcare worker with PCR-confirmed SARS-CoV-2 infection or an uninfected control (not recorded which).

CDR3 in DNA: TGTGCCAGCTCCCCCGGACGGAACAATGAGCAGTTCTTC. It is translated as CASSPGRNNEQFF. This sequence joins TRBV18 and TRBJ2-1; D ambiguous. The CDR3 runs 13 residues. V dropped 6 bases and J dropped 5 bases, with 11 bases sitting between them. CDR1 and CDR2 (germline): KGHSH, LQKENI.

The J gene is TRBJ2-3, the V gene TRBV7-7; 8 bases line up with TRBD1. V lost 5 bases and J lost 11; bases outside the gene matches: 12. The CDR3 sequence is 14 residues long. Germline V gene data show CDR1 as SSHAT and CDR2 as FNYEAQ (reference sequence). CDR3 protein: CASSPLVGQGGQYF. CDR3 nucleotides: TGTGCCAGCAGCCCCCTAGTCGGACAGGGCGGGCAGTATTTT.

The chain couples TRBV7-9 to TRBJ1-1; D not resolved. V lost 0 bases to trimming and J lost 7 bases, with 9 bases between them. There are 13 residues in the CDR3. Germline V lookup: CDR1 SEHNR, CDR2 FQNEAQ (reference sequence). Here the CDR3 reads CASSLAWTDEAFF. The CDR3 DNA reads TGTGCCAGCAGCTTAGCTTGGACCGATGAAGCTTTCTTT.

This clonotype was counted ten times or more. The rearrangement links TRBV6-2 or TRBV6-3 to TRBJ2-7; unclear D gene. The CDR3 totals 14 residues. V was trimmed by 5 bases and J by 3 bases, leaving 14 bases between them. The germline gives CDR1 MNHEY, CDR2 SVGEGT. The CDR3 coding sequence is TGTGCCAGCAGTCAGATAGAGCGAATCTACGAGCAGTACTTC. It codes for CASSQIERIYEQYF.

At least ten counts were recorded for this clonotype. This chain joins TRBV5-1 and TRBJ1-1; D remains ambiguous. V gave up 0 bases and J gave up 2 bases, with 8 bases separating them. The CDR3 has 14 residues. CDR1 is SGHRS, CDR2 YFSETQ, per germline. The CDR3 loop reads CASSLVPINTEAFF. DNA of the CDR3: TGCGCCAGCAGCTTGGTGCCGATTAACACTGAAGCTTTCTTT.

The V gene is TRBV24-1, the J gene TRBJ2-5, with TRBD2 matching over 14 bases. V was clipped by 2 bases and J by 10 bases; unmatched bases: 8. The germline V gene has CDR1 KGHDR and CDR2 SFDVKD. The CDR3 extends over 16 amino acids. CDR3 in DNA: TGTGCCACCAGTGATTCCACCGGGACTAGCGGGAGTGGCCAGTACTTC. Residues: CATSDSTGTSGSGQYF.

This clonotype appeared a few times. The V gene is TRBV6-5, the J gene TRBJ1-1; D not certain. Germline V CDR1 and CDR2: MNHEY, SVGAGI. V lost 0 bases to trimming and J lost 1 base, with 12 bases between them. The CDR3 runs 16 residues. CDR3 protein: CASSYSRRARNTEAFF. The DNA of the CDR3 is TGTGCCAGCAGTTACTCTAGGAGGGCCCGGAACACTGAAGCTTTCTTT.

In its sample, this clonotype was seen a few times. The CDR3, as DNA: TGTGCCAGCAGTCGCGAGGACGGAGCGGTCGGCGGCTACACCTTC. Protein sequence: CASSREDGAVGGYTF. This chain links TRBV6-5 with TRBJ1-2; D is undetermined. CDR3 size: 15 residues. Germline assignment: CDR1 MNHEY and CDR2 SVGAGI. Trimming removed 5 bases from V and 8 bases from J, with 21 bases in between.

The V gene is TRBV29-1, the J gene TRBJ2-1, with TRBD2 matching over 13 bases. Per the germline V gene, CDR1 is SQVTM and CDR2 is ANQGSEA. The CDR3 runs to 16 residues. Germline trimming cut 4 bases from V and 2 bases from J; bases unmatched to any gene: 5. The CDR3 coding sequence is TGCAGCGTTGGACTAGCGGGAGGCCTAACCTACAATGAGCAGTTCTTC. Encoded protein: CSVGLAGGLTYNEQFF.

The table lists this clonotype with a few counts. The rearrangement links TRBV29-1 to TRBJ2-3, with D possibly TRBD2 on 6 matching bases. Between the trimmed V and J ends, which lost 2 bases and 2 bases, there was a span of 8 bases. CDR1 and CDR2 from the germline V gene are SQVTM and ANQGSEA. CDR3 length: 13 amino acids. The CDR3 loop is CSVELAHTDTQYF. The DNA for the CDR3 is TGCAGCGTTGAACTAGCGCACACAGATACGCAGTATTTT.

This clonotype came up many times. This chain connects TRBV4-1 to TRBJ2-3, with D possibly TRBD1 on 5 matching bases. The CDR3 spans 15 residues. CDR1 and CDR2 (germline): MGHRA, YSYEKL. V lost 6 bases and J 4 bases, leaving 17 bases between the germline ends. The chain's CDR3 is CASRQRGEIADTQYF. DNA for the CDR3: TGCGCCAGCAGGCAAAGGGGTGAAATCGCAGATACGCAGTATTTT.

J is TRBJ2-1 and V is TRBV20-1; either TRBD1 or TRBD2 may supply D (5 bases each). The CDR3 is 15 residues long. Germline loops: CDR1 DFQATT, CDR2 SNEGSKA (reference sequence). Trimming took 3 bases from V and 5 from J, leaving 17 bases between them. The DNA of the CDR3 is TGCAGTGCTAGTGGGGGACGGATGGGAAACAATGAGCAGTTCTTC. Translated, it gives CSASGGRMGNNEQFF.

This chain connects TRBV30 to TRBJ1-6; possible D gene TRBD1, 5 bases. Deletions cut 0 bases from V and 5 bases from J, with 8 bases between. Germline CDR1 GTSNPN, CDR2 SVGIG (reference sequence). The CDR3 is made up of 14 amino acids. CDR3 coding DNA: TGTGCCTGGAGTGTAGGGGCCCATAATTCACCCCTCCACTTT. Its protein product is CAWSVGAHNSPLHF.

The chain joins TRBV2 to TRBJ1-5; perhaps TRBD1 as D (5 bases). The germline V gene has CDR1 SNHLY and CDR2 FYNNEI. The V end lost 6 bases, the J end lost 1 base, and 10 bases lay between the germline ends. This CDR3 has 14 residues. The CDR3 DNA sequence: TGTGCCAGCAGGACGGGGGAGAGCAATCAGCCCCAGCATTTT. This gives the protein CASRTGESNQPQHF.